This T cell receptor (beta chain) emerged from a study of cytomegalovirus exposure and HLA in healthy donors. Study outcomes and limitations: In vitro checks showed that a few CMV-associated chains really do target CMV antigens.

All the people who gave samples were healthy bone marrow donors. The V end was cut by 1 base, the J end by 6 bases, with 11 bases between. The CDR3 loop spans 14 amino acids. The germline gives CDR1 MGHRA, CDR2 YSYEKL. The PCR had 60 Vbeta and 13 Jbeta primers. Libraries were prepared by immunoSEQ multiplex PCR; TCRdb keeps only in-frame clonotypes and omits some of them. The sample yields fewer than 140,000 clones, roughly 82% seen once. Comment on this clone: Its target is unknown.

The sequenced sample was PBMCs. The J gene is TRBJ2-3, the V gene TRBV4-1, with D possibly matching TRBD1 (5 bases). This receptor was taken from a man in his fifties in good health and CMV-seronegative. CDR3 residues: CASSQVRGLDTQYF. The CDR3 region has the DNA TGCGCCAGCAGCCAAGTAAGGGGATTGGATACGCAGTATTTT.